The 30 T cell receptor beta chains below were found in one sample sequenced in a study of low-dose radiotherapy and immunotherapy resistance in tumors. cDNA synthesis used a TRAV/TRBV-specific primer set for both chains. Both a constant-region primer and a V-primer adapter served to amplify TCRs across 20 to 25 PCR cycles. One entry per CDR3 protein results from TCRdb running MiXCR on the reads. The sample lists about 89,000 distinct CDR3 sequences, 9.4% seen once, with under 1.1% in the top ten. Time point given: before trial treatment. Sequenced material: PBMCs, taken before treatment. All receptors come from a male donor with prostate cancer.

This clonotype was observed many times. V usage is TRBV28 and J usage is TRBJ1-5, with a possible D match to TRBD1 (6 bases). Trimming took 1 base from V and 1 from J, leaving 20 bases between them. Germline V lookup: CDR1 MDHEN, CDR2 SYDVKM. The length of the CDR3 is 19 residues. This CDR3 is CASSLLRDMGGRSNQPQHF. CDR3 in DNA: TGTGCCAGCAGTTTATTAAGGGACATGGGGGGTCGAAGCAATCAGCCCCAGCATTTT.

This clonotype has ten or more counts. V is TRBV6-2 or TRBV6-3 and J is TRBJ2-5, with 7 bases that match TRBD2. The J segment lost 2 bases and the V segment lost 7 bases, leaving 7 bases of the junction unmatched. Germline V lookup: CDR1 MNHEY, CDR2 SVGEGT. This CDR3 comprises 14 residues. The CDR3 is CASNRLAEQETQYF. For the CDR3, the DNA is TGTGCCAGCAACCGACTAGCAGAACAAGAGACCCAGTACTTC.

Many counts were recorded for this clonotype. The chain carries TRBV29-1 and TRBJ2-5; a possible D gene is TRBD1 (6 bases). CDR3 length equals 15 residues. CDR1 SQVTM and CDR2 ANQGSEA come from the germline V gene. Trimming took 1 base from V and 4 from J, leaving 16 bases between them. The DNA for the CDR3 is TGCAGCGTTGAAGCAGGGACACTGCAGGGAGAGACCCAGTACTTC. Translation: CSVEAGTLQGETQYF.

This clonotype was seen ten or more times. V usage is TRBV14 and J usage is TRBJ2-7; D might be TRBD1 or TRBD2, each matching 5 bases. This CDR3 is 14 amino acids long. Germline V lookup: CDR1 SGHDN, CDR2 FVKESK. V was cut by 1 base and J by 5 bases, with 12 bases left in between. CDR3 in amino acids: CASSQVGAGDEQYF. CDR3 coding DNA: TGTGCCAGCAGCCAAGTAGGGGCCGGGGACGAGCAGTACTTC.

This clonotype appeared many times. The chain uses TRBV5-1 and TRBJ2-7, with 7 positions matching TRBD1. CDR3 length equals 15 residues. J lost 4 bases, V lost 2 bases, and 9 bases had no gene match. Per germline, CDR1 SGHRS and CDR2 YFSETQ. The DNA for the CDR3 is TGCGCCAGCAGCTTCTTGACAGGGAGAGAATACGAGCAGTACTTC. Amino acid sequence: CASSFLTGREYEQYF.

This clonotype was detected a few times. The DNA is left out, because the CDR3 cannot be placed on it with certainty; the CDR3 is given as TCRdb lists it. The chain couples TRBV7-2 to TRBJ2-2; the tabulated D call, TRBD2, remains unverified against the DNA. The CDR3 spans 16 residues, counting both ends. The V gene's germline CDR1 is SGHTA and CDR2 FQGNSA. The CDR3 here is CASSLRRESNGELFFF.

Many counts were recorded for this clonotype. The genes are TRBV12-3 or TRBV12-4 and TRBJ2-3, with TRBD2 matching 9 bases. The V gene end was trimmed by 7 bases and the J gene end by 5 bases; junction bases not matched to a gene: 4. The CDR3 is 13 amino acids. CDR3 residues: CASIAGVKDTQYF. For the CDR3, the DNA is TGTGCCAGCATAGCGGGAGTCAAAGATACGCAGTATTTT.

V is TRBV3-1 and J is TRBJ1-3; the D is unclear. This CDR3 contains 12 residues. Trimming shortened V by 6 bases and J by 2 bases, and 5 bases separated the two germline ends. Germline assignment: CDR1 LGHDT and CDR2 YNNKEL (reference sequence). In DNA form, the CDR3 reads TGTGCCAGCAGGGGTCCTGGAAACACCATATATTTT. This codes for CASRGPGNTIYF.

About this clonotype itself: A much larger clone differs from this one at a single base, so this may be a read error. V and J are TRBV2 and TRBJ2-7; a possible D gene is TRBD1 (6 bases). Germline CDR1 reads SNHLY; CDR2 reads FYNNEI. V was shortened by 6 bases and J by 6 bases, with 15 bases between the two germline ends. This CDR3 is 13 amino acids long. The CDR3 region has the DNA TGTGCCAGCAGCACAGGGTTTTCAGGCGAGCAGTACTTC. Translating gives CASSTGFSGEQYF.

At least ten counts were recorded for this clonotype. V usage is TRBV5-6 and J usage is TRBJ1-2; D unclear. Trimming pared 4 bases from V and 4 bases from J, leaving 11 bases between. CDR1 SGHDT and CDR2 YYEEEE come from the germline V gene. CDR3 length: 13 residues. The CDR3 sequence is CASSRLQTYGYTF. For the CDR3, the DNA is TGTGCCAGCAGCCGTCTTCAGACCTATGGCTACACCTTC.

In this sample, this clonotype turned up many times. This chain joins TRBV10-3 and TRBJ1-5; no clear D. Trimming took off 2 bases at V and 9 bases at J, with 5 bases between the two ends. Germline lookup yields CDR1 ENHRY and CDR2 SYGVKD. CDR3 length equals 11 residues. CDR3 in amino acids: CAISEEGPQHF. Here the CDR3 DNA reads TGTGCCATCAGTGAGGAGGGGCCCCAGCATTTT.

The chain carries TRBV28 and TRBJ2-7, with 7 bases identical to TRBD1. This CDR3 region has 13 residues. The J segment lost 5 bases and the V segment lost 8 bases, leaving 9 bases of the junction unmatched. Germline V gives CDR1 MDHEN, CDR2 SYDVKM. The CDR3 is CASGRQGRDEQYF. DNA of the CDR3: TGTGCCAGCGGACGACAGGGCAGGGACGAGCAGTACTTC. Supplemented by reference TRBV28 and TRBJ2-7, the full variable domain reads DVKVTQSSRYLVKRTGEKVFLECVQDMDHENMFWYRQDPGLGLRLIYFSYDVKMKEKGDIPEGYSVSREKKERFSLILESASTNQTSMYLCASGRQGRDEQYFGPGTRLTVT.

This clonotype was detected many times. This chain joins TRBV20-1 and TRBJ2-2; tentatively, D is TRBD1 (6 bases). CDR1 and CDR2 (germline): DFQATT, SNEGSKA (reference sequence). The CDR3 loop spans 16 amino acids. V shed 4 bases and J shed 0 bases, with 15 bases lying between them. The CDR3 protein is CSAKGRGVANTGELFF. In nucleotides, the CDR3 is TGCAGTGCTAAGGGCAGGGGAGTGGCGAACACCGGGGAGCTGTTTTTT.

This clonotype was seen at least ten times. The chain has TRBV19 and TRBJ1-2; TRBD1 aligns across 7 bases. The CDR3 consists of 14 residues. J was trimmed by 4 bases and V by 3 bases; bases with no gene match: 5. Germline CDR1 reads LNHDA; CDR2 reads SQIVND (reference sequence). The CDR3 protein is CASSMEGGGYGYTF. For the CDR3, the DNA is TGTGCCAGTAGTATGGAAGGGGGCGGCTATGGCTACACCTTC.

This clonotype occurred many times. CDR3: CSARSPGNTEAFF. The CDR3 DNA follows: TGCAGTGCTAGATCCCCTGGGAACACTGAAGCTTTCTTT. This chain links TRBV20-1 with TRBJ1-1; no clear D. V was cut by 2 bases and J by 1 base, with 8 bases left in between. The CDR3 is 13 amino acids. Germline V CDR1 and CDR2: DFQATT, SNEGSKA (reference sequence).

This clonotype has at least ten counts. The chain links TRBV7-2 to TRBJ2-4, with 14 bases that match TRBD2. The V gene's germline CDR1 is SGHTA and CDR2 FQGNSA. The CDR3 loop spans 21 amino acids. V lost 1 base to trimming and J lost 0 bases; unmatched junction nucleotides: 11. For the CDR3, the DNA is TGTGCCAGCAGCTTAGGGGGGGCAGGGACTAGCGGGAGTAGAGCCAAAAACATTCAGTACTTC. Protein product: CASSLGGAGTSGSRAKNIQYF.

This clonotype showed up many times. This rearrangement joins TRBV7-7 to TRBJ2-3; D gene ambiguous. The CDR3 is 13 residues long. Between the trimmed V and J ends, which lost 5 bases and 0 bases, there was a span of 6 bases. Germline assignment: CDR1 SSHAT and CDR2 FNYEAQ (reference sequence). For the CDR3, the DNA is TGTGCCAGCAGCCACGGGAGCACAGATACGCAGTATTTT. Amino acid sequence: CASSHGSTDTQYF.

This clonotype was seen only once. Since a much larger clone is just one base distant, this may be a read error. The chain joins TRBV30 to TRBJ2-5; the D is unclear. Trimming pared 0 bases from V and 6 bases from J, leaving 11 bases between. The CDR3 has 13 amino acids. From germline, CDR1 is GTSNPN and CDR2 SVGIG (reference sequence). The CDR3 DNA sequence: TGTGCCTGGAGTGTAAGGGTGGAAAAGACCCAGTACTTC. Its translation: CAWSVRVEKTQYF.

In its sample, this clonotype was seen many times. This chain connects TRBV20-1 to TRBJ1-4; 7 bases are a match to TRBD1. Germline values: CDR1 DFQATT, CDR2 SNEGSKA (reference sequence). J was trimmed by 7 bases and V by 3 bases; bases with no gene match: 8. The CDR3 runs to 14 residues. This chain's CDR3 is CSARKTGWGEKLFF. In nucleotides, the CDR3 is TGCAGTGCTAGGAAGACAGGGTGGGGTGAAAAACTGTTTTTT.

This clonotype was counted at least ten times. The V gene is TRBV7-2, the J gene TRBJ1-1; D may be TRBD1 (5 bases). Germline V CDR1 and CDR2: SGHTA, FQGNSA. Trimming removed 5 bases at V and 2 bases at J, with 15 bases between. This CDR3 contains 15 residues. Written as DNA, the CDR3 is TGTGCCAGCAGCCGGGAGGGGTGGGGTAACACTGAAGCTTTCTTT. The encoded protein is CASSREGWGNTEAFF.

This clonotype has at least ten counts. The chain combines TRBV29-1 with TRBJ2-7; 7 bases line up with TRBD1. J lost 3 bases, V lost 2 bases, and 1 base had no gene match. Per germline, CDR1 SQVTM and CDR2 ANQGSEA. This CDR3 spans 12 amino acids. For the CDR3, the DNA is TGCAGCGTTGAAAACAGGGGCTACGAGCAGTACTTC. Protein: CSVENRGYEQYF.

In its sample, this clonotype was seen many times. This rearrangement joins TRBV9 to TRBJ2-1, with D perhaps matching TRBD1 or TRBD2 (5 bases each). Germline V gene sequence: CDR1 SGDLS, CDR2 YYNGEE. This CDR3 has 15 amino acids. V gave up 4 bases and J gave up 2 bases, with 13 bases separating them. CDR3 DNA sequence: TGTGCCAGCAGCCCCGGGACCATCACCTACAATGAGCAGTTCTTC. It codes for CASSPGTITYNEQFF.

The sample holds many counts of this clonotype. The genes are TRBV5-1 and TRBJ2-2; D is unclear. This CDR3 has 14 residues. V lost 0 bases and J 0 bases, leaving 3 bases between the germline ends. Germline V gene lookup returns CDR1 SGHRS and CDR2 YFSETQ. CDR3 loop: CASSLGSNTGELFF. In DNA form, the CDR3 reads TGCGCCAGCAGCTTGGGGTCGAACACCGGGGAGCTGTTTTTT.

This clonotype was observed many times. The V call is TRBV18, the J call TRBJ1-1; no reliable D call. The germline V gene encodes CDR1 KGHSH and CDR2 LQKENI. The CDR3 loop spans 12 amino acids. Trimming cost V 2 bases and J 4 bases, with 5 bases left between them. The CDR3 sequence: CASSPSTTEAFF. The DNA of the CDR3 is TGTGCCAGCTCACCATCCACCACTGAAGCTTTCTTT.

This clonotype appeared many times. This chain joins TRBV20-1 and TRBJ2-1, with 7 positions matching TRBD2. Germline-derived CDR1 and CDR2 are DFQATT and SNEGSKA (reference sequence). The trim removed 6 bases at V and 1 base at J, leaving 15 bases unmatched. CDR3 size: 17 residues. The CDR3 region has the DNA TGCAGTGCCGAAATCGGGCTAGCGGAGGGGTCCTACAATGAGCAGTTCTTC. Translation gives CSAEIGLAEGSYNEQFF.

The table lists this clonotype with many counts. The genes are TRBV28 and TRBJ2-7; TRBD1 matches at 7 bases. V was pared by 3 bases and J by 4 bases, with 6 bases of the junction left unmatched. This CDR3 has 14 amino acids. Per the germline V gene, CDR1 is MDHEN and CDR2 is SYDVKM. CDR3 in DNA: TGTGCCAGCAGTTTTCTGGGACAGCCTTACGAGCAGTACTTC. Protein product: CASSFLGQPYEQYF.

In this sample, this clonotype turned up many times. The genes are TRBV6-5 and TRBJ2-7; D not resolved. The length of the CDR3 is 14 residues. Germline loops: CDR1 MNHEY, CDR2 SVGAGI. The ends were cut back, 6 bases at V and 4 bases at J, with 16 bases in the middle. The CDR3 here is CASSPGLQRYEQYF. Here the CDR3 DNA reads TGTGCCAGCAGCCCTGGTTTACAGAGGTACGAGCAGTACTTC.

At least ten counts were recorded for this clonotype. The chain carries TRBV5-1 and TRBJ1-4; no clear D. The CDR3 covers 14 residues. Germline V gene lookup returns CDR1 SGHRS and CDR2 YFSETQ. V was clipped by 0 bases and J by 7 bases, with 10 bases between them. CDR3 sequence (DNA): TGCGCCAGCAGCTTGGCTGGGCAGCGTGAAAAACTGTTTTTT. As protein: CASSLAGQREKLFF.

This clonotype came up many times. The chain couples TRBV20-1 to TRBJ1-2; possibly TRBD1 for D (6 bases). Trimming cost V 4 bases and J 4 bases, with 10 bases left between them. CDR3 length equals 12 residues. The germline CDR1 and CDR2 sequences are DFQATT and SNEGSKA (reference sequence). Here the CDR3 DNA reads TGCAGTGCTATGGACAGCCGCTATGGCTACACCTTC. Its translation: CSAMDSRYGYTF.

The sample holds many counts of this clonotype. The chain carries TRBV14 and TRBJ1-1; the match to TRBD1 covers 7 bases. The V gene end was trimmed by 4 bases and the J gene end by 5 bases; junction bases not matched to a gene: 7. Germline CDR1 reads SGHDN; CDR2 reads FVKESK. This CDR3 region has 14 residues. DNA for the CDR3: TGTGCCAGCAGCCGGATTCGCAGGGGGACTGAAGCTTTCTTT. It yields the protein CASSRIRRGTEAFF.